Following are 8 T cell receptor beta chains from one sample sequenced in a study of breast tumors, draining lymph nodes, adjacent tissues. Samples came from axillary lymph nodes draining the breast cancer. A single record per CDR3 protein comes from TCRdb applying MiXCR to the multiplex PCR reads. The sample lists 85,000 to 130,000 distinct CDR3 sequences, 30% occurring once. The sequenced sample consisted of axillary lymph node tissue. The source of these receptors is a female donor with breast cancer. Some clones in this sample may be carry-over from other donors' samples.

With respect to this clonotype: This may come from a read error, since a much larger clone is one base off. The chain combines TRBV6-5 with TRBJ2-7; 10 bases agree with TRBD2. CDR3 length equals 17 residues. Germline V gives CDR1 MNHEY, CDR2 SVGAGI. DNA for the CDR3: TGTGCCAGCAGTCACTCGGTTAGCGGGAGGTGGTCCTACGAGCTGTACTTC. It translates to CASSHSVSGRWSYELYF.

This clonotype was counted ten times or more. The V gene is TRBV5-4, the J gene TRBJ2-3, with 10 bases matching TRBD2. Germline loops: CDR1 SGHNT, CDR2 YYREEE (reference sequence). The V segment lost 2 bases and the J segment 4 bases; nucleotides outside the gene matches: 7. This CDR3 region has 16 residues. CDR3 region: CASSFLTSGASDTQYF. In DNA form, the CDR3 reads TGTGCCAGCAGCTTTCTTACTAGCGGGGCTTCAGATACGCAGTATTTT.

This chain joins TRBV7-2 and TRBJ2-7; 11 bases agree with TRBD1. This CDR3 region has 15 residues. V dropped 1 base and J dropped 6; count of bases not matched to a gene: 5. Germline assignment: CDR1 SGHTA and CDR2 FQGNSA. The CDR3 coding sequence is TGTGCCAGCAGCTTAGAGGGACAGGGGGTTAGCGAGCAGTACTTC. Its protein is CASSLEGQGVSEQYF. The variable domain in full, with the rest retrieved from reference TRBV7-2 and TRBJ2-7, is GAGVSQSPSNKVTEKGKDVELRCDPISGHTALYWYRQSLGQGLEFLIYFQGNSAPDKSGLPSDRFSAERTGGSVSTLTIQRTQQEDSAVYLCASSLEGQGVSEQYFGPGTRLTVT.

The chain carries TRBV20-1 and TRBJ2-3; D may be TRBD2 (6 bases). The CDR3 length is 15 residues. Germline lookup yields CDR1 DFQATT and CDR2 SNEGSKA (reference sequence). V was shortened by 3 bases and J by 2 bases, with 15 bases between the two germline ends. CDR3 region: CSASPLTRITDTQYF. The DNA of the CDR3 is TGCAGTGCTAGCCCATTGACTAGGATCACAGATACGCAGTATTTT.

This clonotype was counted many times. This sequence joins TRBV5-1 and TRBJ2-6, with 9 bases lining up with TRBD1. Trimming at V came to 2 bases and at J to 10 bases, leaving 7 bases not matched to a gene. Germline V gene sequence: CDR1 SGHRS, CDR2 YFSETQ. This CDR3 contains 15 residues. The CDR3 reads CASSFGDRVENVLTF. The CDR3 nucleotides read TGCGCCAGCAGCTTTGGGGACAGGGTCGAGAACGTCCTGACTTTC.

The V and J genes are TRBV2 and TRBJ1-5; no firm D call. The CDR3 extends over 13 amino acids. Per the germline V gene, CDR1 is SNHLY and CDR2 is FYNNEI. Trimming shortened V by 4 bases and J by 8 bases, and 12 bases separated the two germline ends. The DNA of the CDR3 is TGTGCCAGCAGTGGCAGGATGATTGAGCCCCAGCATTTT. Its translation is CASSGRMIEPQHF.

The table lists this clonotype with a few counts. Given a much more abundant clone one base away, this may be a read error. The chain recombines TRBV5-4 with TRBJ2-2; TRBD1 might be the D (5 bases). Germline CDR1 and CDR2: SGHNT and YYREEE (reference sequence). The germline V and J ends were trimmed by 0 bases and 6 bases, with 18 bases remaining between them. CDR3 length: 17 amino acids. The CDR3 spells CASSLVQAIGSAGELFF. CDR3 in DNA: TGTGCCAGCAGCTTGGTACAGGCAATAGGGTCGGCCGGGGAGCTGTTTTTT.

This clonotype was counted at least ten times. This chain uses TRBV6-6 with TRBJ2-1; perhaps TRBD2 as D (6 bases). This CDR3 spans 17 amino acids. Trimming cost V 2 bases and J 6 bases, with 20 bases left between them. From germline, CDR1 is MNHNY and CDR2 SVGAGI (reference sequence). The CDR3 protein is CASSYPGTPPGGNEQFF. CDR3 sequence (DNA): TGTGCCAGCAGTTACCCCGGGACTCCTCCCGGGGGCAATGAGCAGTTCTTC.